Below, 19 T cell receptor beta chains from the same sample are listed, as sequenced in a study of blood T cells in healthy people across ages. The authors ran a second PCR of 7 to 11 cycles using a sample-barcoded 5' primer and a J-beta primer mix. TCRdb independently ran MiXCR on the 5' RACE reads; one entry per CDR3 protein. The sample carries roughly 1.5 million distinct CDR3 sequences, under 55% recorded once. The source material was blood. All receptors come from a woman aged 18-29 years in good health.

The CDR3 protein is CASSNLGGETQYF. The CDR3 DNA sequence: TGTGCCAGCAGCAATCTAGGTGGAGAGACCCAGTACTTC. This chain uses TRBV7-9 with TRBJ2-5; no reliable D call. The CDR3 is 13 amino acids. The V end lost 5 bases, the J end lost 4 bases, and 11 bases lay between the germline ends. Germline V gene data show CDR1 as SEHNR and CDR2 as FQNEAQ (reference sequence). The complete variable domain, with remaining parts taken from reference TRBV7-9 and TRBJ2-5, reads DTGVSQNPRHKITKRGQNVTFRCDPISEHNRLYWYRQTLGQGPEFLTYFQNEAQLEKSRLLSDRFSAERPKGSFSTLEIQRTEQGDSAMYLCASSNLGGETQYFGPGTRLLVL.

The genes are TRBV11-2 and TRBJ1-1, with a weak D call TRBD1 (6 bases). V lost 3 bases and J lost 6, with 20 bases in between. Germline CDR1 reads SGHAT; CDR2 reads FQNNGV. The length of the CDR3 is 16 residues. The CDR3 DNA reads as TGTGCCAGCAGCTTTAGGACAGCAGGTTGGGGGGCTGAAGCTTTCTTT. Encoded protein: CASSFRTAGWGAEAFF.

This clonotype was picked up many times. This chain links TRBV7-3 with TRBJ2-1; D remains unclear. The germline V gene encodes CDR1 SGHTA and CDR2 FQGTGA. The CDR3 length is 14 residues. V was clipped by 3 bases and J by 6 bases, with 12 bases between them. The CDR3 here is CASSLLTASNEQFF. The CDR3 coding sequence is TGTGCCAGCAGCTTGTTAACTGCCTCCAATGAGCAGTTCTTC.

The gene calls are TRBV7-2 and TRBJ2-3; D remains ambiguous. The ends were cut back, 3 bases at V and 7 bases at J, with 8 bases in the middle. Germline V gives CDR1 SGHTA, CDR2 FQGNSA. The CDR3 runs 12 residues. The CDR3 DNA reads TGTGCCAGCAGCTTGCTCTGGCATACGCAGTATTTT. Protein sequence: CASSLLWHTQYF. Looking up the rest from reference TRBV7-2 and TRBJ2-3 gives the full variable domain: GAGVSQSPSNKVTEKGKDVELRCDPISGHTALYWYRQSLGQGLEFLIYFQGNSAPDKSGLPSDRFSAERTGGSVSTLTIQRTQQEDSAVYLCASSLLWHTQYFGPGTRLTVL.

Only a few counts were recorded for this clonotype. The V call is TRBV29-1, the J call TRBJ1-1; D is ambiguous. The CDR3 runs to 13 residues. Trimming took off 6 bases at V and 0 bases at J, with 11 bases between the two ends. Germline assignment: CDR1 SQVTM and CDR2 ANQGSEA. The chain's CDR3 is CSVVDGMNTEAFF. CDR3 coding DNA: TGCAGCGTAGTGGACGGCATGAACACTGAAGCTTTCTTT.

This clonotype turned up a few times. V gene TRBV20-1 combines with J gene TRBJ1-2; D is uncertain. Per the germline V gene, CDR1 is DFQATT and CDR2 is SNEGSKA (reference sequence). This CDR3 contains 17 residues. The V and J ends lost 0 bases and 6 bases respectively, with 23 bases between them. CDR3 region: CSARDAAGWPEIDGYTF. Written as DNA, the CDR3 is TGCAGTGCTAGAGATGCCGCGGGTTGGCCTGAGATTGATGGCTACACCTTC.

The CDR3 DNA follows: TGTGCCAGCAGCCCTACAGGGGGCCTATCTTACAATGAGCAGTTCTTC. Its protein is CASSPTGGLSYNEQFF. The chain has TRBV7-2 and TRBJ2-1; TRBD1 agrees at 9 bases. With V trimmed by 5 bases and J by 4 bases, 9 bases remained unmatched. Germline V CDR1 and CDR2: SGHTA, FQGNSA. CDR3 length: 16 residues.

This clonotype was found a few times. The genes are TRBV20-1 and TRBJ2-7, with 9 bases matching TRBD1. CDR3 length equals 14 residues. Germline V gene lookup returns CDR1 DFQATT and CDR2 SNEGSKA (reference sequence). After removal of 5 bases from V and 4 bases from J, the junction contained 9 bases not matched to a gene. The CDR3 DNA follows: TGCAGTGCTGTTCGGGACAGGGTAGTATACGAGCAGTACTTC. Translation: CSAVRDRVVYEQYF.

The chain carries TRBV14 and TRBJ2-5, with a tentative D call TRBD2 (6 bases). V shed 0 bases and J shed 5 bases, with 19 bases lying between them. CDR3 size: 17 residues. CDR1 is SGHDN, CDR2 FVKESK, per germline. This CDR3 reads CASSQDSGLPSKETQYF. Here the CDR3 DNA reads TGTGCCAGCAGCCAAGATTCGGGACTGCCTTCCAAGGAGACCCAGTACTTC. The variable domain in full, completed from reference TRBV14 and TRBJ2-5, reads EAGVTQFPSHSVIEKGQTVTLRCDPISGHDNLYWYRRVMGKEIKFLLHFVKESKQDESGMPNNRFLAERTGGTYSTLKVQPAELEDSGVYFCASSQDSGLPSKETQYFGPGTRLLVL.

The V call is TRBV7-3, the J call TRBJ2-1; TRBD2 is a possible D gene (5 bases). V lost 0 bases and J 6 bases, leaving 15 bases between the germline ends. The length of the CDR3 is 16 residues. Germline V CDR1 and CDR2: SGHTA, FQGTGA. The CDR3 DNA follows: TGTGCCAGCAGCTTAACGAGACTCCCCGGGGTCAATGAGCAGTTCTTC. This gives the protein CASSLTRLPGVNEQFF.

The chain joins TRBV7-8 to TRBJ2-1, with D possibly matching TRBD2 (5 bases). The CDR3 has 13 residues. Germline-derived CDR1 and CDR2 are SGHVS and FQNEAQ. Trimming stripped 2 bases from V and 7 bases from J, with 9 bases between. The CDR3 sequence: CASSLFGENEQFF. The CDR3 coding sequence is TGTGCCAGCAGCTTATTTGGGGAGAATGAGCAGTTCTTC.

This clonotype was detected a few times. CDR3 DNA sequence: TGTGCCAGCAGCCATTTTAGCGGGAGGGCCGATGAGCAGTTCTTC. It codes for CASSHFSGRADEQFF. V gene TRBV3-1 combines with J gene TRBJ2-1; 11 bases are shared with TRBD2. The CDR3 sequence is 15 residues long. Unmatched junction bases numbered 6, after V lost 3 bases and J lost 8 bases. The germline CDR1 and CDR2 sequences are LGHDT and YNNKEL (reference sequence).

Here the CDR3 DNA reads TGTGCCAGCAGCCAAGAGGAGCGGGGGGTTTACAATGAGCAGTTCTTC. Its translation is CASSQEERGVYNEQFF. This rearrangement joins TRBV14 to TRBJ2-1; TRBD2 aligns across 9 bases. V was clipped by 0 bases and J by 4 bases; unmatched bases: 4. CDR1 and CDR2 (germline): SGHDN, FVKESK. This CDR3 spans 16 amino acids.

The CDR3 sequence: CSVEDQGRYYNEQFF. DNA for the CDR3: TGCAGCGTTGAAGATCAGGGCAGGTACTACAATGAGCAGTTCTTC. This chain links TRBV29-1 with TRBJ2-1; possibly TRBD1 for D (5 bases). V was pared by 0 bases and J by 3 bases, with 12 bases between. CDR1 and CDR2 (germline): SQVTM, ANQGSEA. This CDR3 region has 15 residues.

The CDR3 region is CSAWNPRASTDTQYF. In nucleotides, the CDR3 is TGCAGTGCTTGGAACCCCAGAGCTAGCACAGATACGCAGTATTTT. The chain carries TRBV20-1 and TRBJ2-3; D not resolved. Germline lookup yields CDR1 DFQATT and CDR2 SNEGSKA (reference sequence). CDR3 length equals 15 residues. Trimming removed 5 bases at V and 0 bases at J, with 15 bases between.

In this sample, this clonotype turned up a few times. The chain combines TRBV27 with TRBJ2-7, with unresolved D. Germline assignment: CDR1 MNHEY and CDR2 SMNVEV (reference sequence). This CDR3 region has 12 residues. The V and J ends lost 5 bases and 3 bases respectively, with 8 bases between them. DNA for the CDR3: TGTGCCAGCAGTCCGGACGACTACGAGCAGTACTTC. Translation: CASSPDDYEQYF.

The CDR3 sequence: CAYAQGNYGYTF. The CDR3 coding sequence is TGTGCCTACGCACAGGGTAACTATGGCTACACCTTC. This sequence joins TRBV30 and TRBJ1-2, with a weak D call TRBD1 (6 bases). Germline values: CDR1 GTSNPN, CDR2 SVGIG (reference sequence). V lost 7 bases and J lost 1, with 10 bases in between. CDR3 size: 12 residues.

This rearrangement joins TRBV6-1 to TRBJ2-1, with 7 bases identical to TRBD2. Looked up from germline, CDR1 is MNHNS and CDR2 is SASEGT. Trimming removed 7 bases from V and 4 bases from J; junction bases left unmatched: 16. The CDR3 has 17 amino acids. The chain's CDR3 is CASTPGGLSPLYNEQFF. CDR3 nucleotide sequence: TGTGCCAGCACTCCGGGGGGACTAAGTCCCTTATACAATGAGCAGTTCTTC.

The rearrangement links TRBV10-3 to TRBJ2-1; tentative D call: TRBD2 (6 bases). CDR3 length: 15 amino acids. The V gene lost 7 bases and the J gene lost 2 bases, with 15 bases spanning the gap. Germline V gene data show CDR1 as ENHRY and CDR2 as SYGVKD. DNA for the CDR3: TGTGCCATCACGGAACCGGGGGAACCCTACAATGAGCAGTTCTTC. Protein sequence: CAITEPGEPYNEQFF.